This record covers a single T cell receptor beta chain. Its antigen is unidentified. This entry comes from a study of cytomegalovirus exposure and HLA in healthy donors. General study points: CMV serostatus alone was available as immune exposure information.

CDR1 and CDR2 (germline): SGDLS, YYNGEE. There are 15 residues in the CDR3. Trimming took 0 bases from V and 7 from J; bases not matched to a gene: 6. Primers for the PCR totalled 60 Vbeta and 13 Jbeta. The method was immunoSEQ multiplex PCR; TCRdb's version includes in-frame clones alone and lacks a portion of them. This sample has over 130,000 clones, with around 90% found just once. The source of this sequence is a woman in her forties in good health and CMV-seronegative. Sequencing used PBMCs. This chain links TRBV9 with TRBJ2-1; 8 nucleotides match TRBD2. The CDR3 spells CASSVGSGISNEQFF. CDR3 nucleotides: TGTGCCAGCAGCGTAGGTAGCGGGATTTCGAATGAGCAGTTCTTC.